This T cell receptor (beta chain) was retrieved from a study of vaccination effects on CD4 cells after COVID-19. Generated by immunoSEQ multiplex PCR, the TCRdb table keeps only in-frame clones and is missing some. Found here are some 65,000 clones, 60% to 80% of them singletons; the top ten hold 2.8%. This clone was counted between two and nine times. No antigen is known for it. Antigen-specific CD4+ T cells were expanded (with viral peptide pools) by the ViraFEST assay ahead of sequencing. After less than 11 days in culture, the CD4+ T cells were isolated. The healthy vaccine recipients, who had no prior SARS-CoV-2 infection, showed negative nucleocapsid antibodies. Each culture well received a few million PBMC. These cells were then cultured in IMDM with about 9.1 IU/ml IL-2 and 9.5 to 10 ug/ml peptides. Trimming left V 5 bases short and J 5 bases short, with 19 bases between. This CDR3 region has 16 residues. Germline values: CDR1 PRHDT, CDR2 FYEKMQ (reference sequence).

This receptor was obtained from a human donor who received a COVID-19 vaccine. This sequence joins TRBV13 and TRBJ2-1; D may be TRBD2 (7 bases). Here the sequenced sample was CD4+ T cells from PBMCs cultured with HCoV-NL63 spike peptides, taken before COVID-19 vaccination. The CDR3 here is CASSQIWGGRDNEQFF. CDR3 nucleotides: TGTGCCAGCAGCCAGATTTGGGGGGGCCGGGACAATGAGCAGTTCTTC.